Listed below are T cell receptor beta chains from one sample, sequenced in a study of regulatory T cells in long-lasting Graves disease. Using its own MiXCR run on the multiplex PCR reads, TCRdb lists one record per CDR3 protein. Of some 600,000 distinct CDR3 sequences in the sample, approximately 16% are singletons; the top ten hold approximately 12%. These same data were also listed under a study on T cells in Graves' hyperthyroidism and ophthalmopathy.

The material sequenced was peripheral blood mononuclear cells (PBMCs), taken at new diagnosis, from a patient treated with antithyroid drugs. The receptor set was obtained from a man aged 18 to 29 with Graves disease. CDR3s include the opening cysteine and the closing phenylalanine or tryptophan. The order of the fields is V gene, clone size, J gene, CDR3 protein. Part of the rows lack a size; the others show once, few, many or a class for expanded clones.

TRBV5-1	many	TRBJ1-1	CASGRTGANTEAFF
TRBV20-1	NA	TRBJ2-7	CSALTGTVYEQYF
TRBV11-2	many	TRBJ2-2	CASSLTGGLNTGELFF
TRBV20-1	few	TRBJ2-4	CSARDRDGKLRNIQYF
TRBV4-1	few	TRBJ1-2	CASSPVAGYGYTF
TRBV28	NA	TRBJ1-4	CASSSSGVDEKLFF
TRBV7-9	few	TRBJ2-7	CASSLTGKGRNSSYEQYF
TRBV9	few	TRBJ2-5	CASSPTGTETQYF
TRBV25-1	NA	TRBJ1-2	CASSVGTGGDYGYTF
TRBV6-5	many	TRBJ1-5	CASSSTGGFLQPQHF
TRBV19	NA	TRBJ2-5	CARRVDRGYQETQYF
TRBV30	NA	TRBJ2-2	CAWAGTGTGELFF
TRBV28	few	TRBJ2-7	CASFGESGSYEQYF
TRBV7-9	NA	TRBJ2-1	CASSLSGGEIYNEQFF
TRBV5-1	many	TRBJ1-2	CASSLGRINYGYTF
TRBV11-2	many	TRBJ2-3	CASSLWGAADTQYF
TRBV28	many	TRBJ2-7	CATSGTWMVQYF
TRBV12-3/TRBV12-4	many	TRBJ1-5	CASSSGGQPQHF
TRBV7-9	NA	TRBJ2-3	CASSLQGDRWADTQYF
TRBV6-5	many	TRBJ2-1	CASSYSGDNEQFF
TRBV29-1	many	TRBJ1-1	CSVEVGGAGTEAFF
TRBV9	NA	TRBJ2-7	CASSVGVGMTYEQYF
TRBV19	NA	TRBJ1-1	CASTPGLNTEAFF
TRBV5-6	many	TRBJ1-1	CASSDPGQGEAFF
TRBV10-3	NA	TRBJ2-7	CAITSDGYEQYF
TRBV20-1	few	TRBJ1-6	CSAREPRTDLYNSPLHF
TRBV19	NA	TRBJ1-5	CASSLWDFNQPQHF
TRBV6-1	NA	TRBJ2-3	CASRTTSGRAADTQYF
TRBV30	NA	TRBJ2-1	CAWSRGQRNEQFF
TRBV13	NA	TRBJ2-1	CASSTTLGTSSYNEQFF
TRBV20-1	NA	TRBJ2-7	CSQGSGYEQYF
TRBV9	NA	TRBJ1-2	CASSVDGGSGYGYTF
TRBV30	few	TRBJ1-2	CAWSVRGRRDGYTF
TRBV9	NA	TRBJ2-1	CASSAEHEQFF
TRBV24-1	NA	TRBJ2-3	CATSDRGLPTDTQYF
TRBV7-3	many	TRBJ2-7	CASSLEGGTAYEQYF
TRBV24-1	NA	TRBJ1-5	CATSFSGDNQPQHF
TRBV27	few	TRBJ2-2	CASRGPGRSGELFF
TRBV18	NA	TRBJ2-2	CASSPRRGSNTGELFF